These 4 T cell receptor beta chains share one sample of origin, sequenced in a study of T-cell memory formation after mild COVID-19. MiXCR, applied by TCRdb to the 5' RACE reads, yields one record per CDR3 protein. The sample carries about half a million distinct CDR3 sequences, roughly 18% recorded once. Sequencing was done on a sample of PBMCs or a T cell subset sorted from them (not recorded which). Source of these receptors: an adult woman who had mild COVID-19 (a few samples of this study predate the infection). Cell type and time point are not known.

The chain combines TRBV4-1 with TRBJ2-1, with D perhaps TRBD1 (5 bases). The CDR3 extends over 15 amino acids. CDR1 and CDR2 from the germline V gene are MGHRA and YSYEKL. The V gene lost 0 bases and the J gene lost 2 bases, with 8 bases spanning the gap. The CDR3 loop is CASSQDGAAYNEQFF. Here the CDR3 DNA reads TGCGCCAGCAGCCAAGATGGGGCAGCCTACAATGAGCAGTTCTTC.

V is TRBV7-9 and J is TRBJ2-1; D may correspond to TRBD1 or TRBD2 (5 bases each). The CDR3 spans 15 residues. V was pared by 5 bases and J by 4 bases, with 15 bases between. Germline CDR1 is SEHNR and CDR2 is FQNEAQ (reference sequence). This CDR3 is CASSRRDLPYNEQFF. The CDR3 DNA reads TGTGCCAGCAGCCGCCGGGACCTACCTTACAATGAGCAGTTCTTC.

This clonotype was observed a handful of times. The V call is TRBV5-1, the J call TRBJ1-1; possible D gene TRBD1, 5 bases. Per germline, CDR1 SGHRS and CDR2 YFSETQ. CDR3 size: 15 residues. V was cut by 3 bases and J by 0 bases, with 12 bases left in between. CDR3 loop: CASSSVGGMNTEAFF. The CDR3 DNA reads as TGCGCCAGCAGCTCCGTTGGGGGGATGAACACTGAAGCTTTCTTT.

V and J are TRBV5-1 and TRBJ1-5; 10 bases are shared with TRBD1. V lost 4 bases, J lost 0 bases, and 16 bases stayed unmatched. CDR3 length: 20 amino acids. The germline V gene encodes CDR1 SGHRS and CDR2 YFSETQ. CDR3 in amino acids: CASSNPGQGSARYSNQPQHF. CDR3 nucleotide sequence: TGCGCCAGCAGCAATCCGGGACAGGGGTCCGCACGATATAGCAATCAGCCCCAGCATTTT.